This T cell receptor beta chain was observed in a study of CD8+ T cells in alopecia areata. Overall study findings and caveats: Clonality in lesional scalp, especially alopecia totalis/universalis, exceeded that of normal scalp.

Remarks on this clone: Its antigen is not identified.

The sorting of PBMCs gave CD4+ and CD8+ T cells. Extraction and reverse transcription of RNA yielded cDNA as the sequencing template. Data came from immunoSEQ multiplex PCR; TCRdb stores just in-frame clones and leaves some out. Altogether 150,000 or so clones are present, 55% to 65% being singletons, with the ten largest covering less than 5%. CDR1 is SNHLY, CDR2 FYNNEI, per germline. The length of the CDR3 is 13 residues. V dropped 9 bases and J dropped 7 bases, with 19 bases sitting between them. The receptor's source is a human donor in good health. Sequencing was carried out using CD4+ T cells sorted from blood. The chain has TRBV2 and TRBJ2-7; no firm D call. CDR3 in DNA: TGTGCCAGTAACCCGGTCGGAAGGGTGGAGCAGTACTTC. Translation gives CASNPVGRVEQYF.